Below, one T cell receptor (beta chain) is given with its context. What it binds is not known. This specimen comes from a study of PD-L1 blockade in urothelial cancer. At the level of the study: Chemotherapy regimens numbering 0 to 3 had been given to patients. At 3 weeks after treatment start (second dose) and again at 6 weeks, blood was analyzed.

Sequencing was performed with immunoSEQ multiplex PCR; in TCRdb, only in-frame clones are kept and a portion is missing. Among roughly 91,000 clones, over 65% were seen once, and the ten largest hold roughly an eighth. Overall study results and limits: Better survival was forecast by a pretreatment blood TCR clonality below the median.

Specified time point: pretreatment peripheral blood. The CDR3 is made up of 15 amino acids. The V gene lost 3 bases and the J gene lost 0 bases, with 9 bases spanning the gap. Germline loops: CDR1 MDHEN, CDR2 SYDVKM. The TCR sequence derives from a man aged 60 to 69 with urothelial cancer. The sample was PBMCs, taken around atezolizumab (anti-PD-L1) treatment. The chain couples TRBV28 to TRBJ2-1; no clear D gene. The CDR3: CASSFLRSSYNEQFF. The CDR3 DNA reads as TGTGCCAGCAGTTTCCTACGTAGCTCCTACAATGAGCAGTTCTTC.